The clone carrying this T cell receptor beta chain has just a few counts. This sample is part of a study of cytomegalovirus exposure and HLA in healthy donors. Primers: 60 Vbeta forward and 13 Jbeta reverse. Using immunoSEQ multiplex PCR, the repertoire was profiled, and TCRdb retains in-frame clones only, with some absent. Altogether 120,000 or so clones are present, 78% being singletons, with the ten largest covering 6.3%. CDR1 and CDR2 (germline): SGHDT, YYEEEE. This CDR3 comprises 16 residues. The V segment lost 3 bases and the J segment 4 bases; nucleotides outside the gene matches: 6. This chain connects TRBV5-6 to TRBJ2-2, with 10 positions matching TRBD1. This sequence was found in a woman aged 40 to 50 in good health and CMV-seronegative. Sequencing input: PBMCs. The CDR3 sequence: CASSWSTGGGTGELFF. The CDR3 DNA follows: TGTGCCAGCAGCTGGTCGACAGGGGGCGGCACCGGGGAGCTGTTTTTT.